Below, 16 T cell receptor beta chains from the same sample are listed, as sequenced in a study of Ad26.COV2.S vaccination and SARS-CoV-2 variants. Specified treatment: around 19 received Ad26.COV2.S at low or high dose, single or two shots; about 5 received placebo; per-sample allocation not given. The samples date from day 63 after the first vaccine or placebo injection. Assay used: immunoSEQ multiplex PCR; TCRdb lists only in-frame clones, some missing. The sample has about half a million clones; nearly 90% are singletons. The source material was peripheral blood, sampled in a trial of Ad26.COV2.S vaccine versus placebo. The receptor set was obtained from a person between 18 and 59 years old who received the Ad26.COV2.S COVID-19 vaccine or a placebo.

The V call is TRBV6-5, the J call TRBJ1-4; no clear D. Germline CDR1 MNHEY, CDR2 SVGAGI. The CDR3 loop spans 15 amino acids. V lost 2 bases and J 3 bases, leaving 10 bases between the germline ends. CDR3: CASSYNRRPNEKLFF. DNA of the CDR3: TGTGCCAGCAGTTACAATCGGCGGCCTAATGAAAAACTGTTTTTT.

The CDR3 nucleotides are TGCACCAGCAGCCCATCAACAGGGGGAGGTCAGCCCCAGCATTTT. This codes for CTSSPSTGGGQPQHF. The genes are TRBV1 and TRBJ1-5; the D call TRBD1 from the table was never checked on the DNA. TRBV1 represents a pseudogene. CDR3 length: 15 amino acids.

V gene TRBV10-3 combines with J gene TRBJ1-6; the D gene is possibly TRBD1 (6 bases). Trimming shortened V by 6 bases and J by 8 bases, and 20 bases separated the two germline ends. CDR3 length equals 16 residues. Germline lookup yields CDR1 ENHRY and CDR2 SYGVKD. CDR3 bases: TGTGCCATCAGAGGTGAGGATGGACAGCGCCATTCACCCCTCCACTTT. It yields the protein CAIRGEDGQRHSPLHF.

The chain uses TRBV7-9 and TRBJ2-7; D not resolved. The germline CDR1 and CDR2 sequences are SEHNR and FQNEAQ (reference sequence). Trimming left V 3 bases short and J 2 bases short, with 11 bases between. This CDR3 has 14 residues. DNA of the CDR3: TGTGCCAGCAGCTTCGAGGTGGGGACCTACGAGCAGTACTTC. Its translation is CASSFEVGTYEQYF.

The chain employs TRBV15 and TRBJ1-4; 8 bases align to TRBD1. Germline CDR1 LNHNV, CDR2 YYDKDF (reference sequence). This CDR3 is 13 amino acids long. The ends lost 5 bases at V and 8 bases at J; junction bases unmatched: 4. CDR3 DNA sequence: TGTGCCACCAGCCTGACAGGGGAGGAAAAACTGTTTTTT. This codes for CATSLTGEEKLFF.

The chain joins TRBV24-1 to TRBJ2-5; D ambiguous. The CDR3 is 14 residues long. Germline V gene sequence: CDR1 KGHDR, CDR2 SFDVKD. Trimming shortened V by 4 bases and J by 0 bases, and 8 bases separated the two germline ends. This CDR3 is CATSDKVYQETQYF. The CDR3 bases are TGTGCCACCAGTGACAAGGTCTACCAAGAGACCCAGTACTTC.

The chain recombines TRBV25-1 with TRBJ2-7, with D possibly being TRBD2 (6 bases). CDR3 size: 16 residues. The germline V and J ends were trimmed by 1 base and 0 bases, with 13 bases remaining between them. Per the germline V gene, CDR1 is MGHDK and CDR2 is SYGVNS. CDR3 coding DNA: TGTGCCAGCAGTGAATCGGGTGGGGGGAACTCCTACGAGCAGTACTTC. The encoded protein is CASSESGGGNSYEQYF.

CDR3 loop: CASSEGWTGRPPASGNTIYF. For the CDR3, the DNA is TGTGCCAGCAGTGAAGGCTGGACAGGACGACCCCCCGCCTCTGGAAACACCATATATTTT. This chain links TRBV2 with TRBJ1-3, with 7 bases matching TRBD1. CDR3 length equals 20 residues. With 1 base clipped from V and 0 bases from J, the junction kept 15 bases outside the gene matches. Germline V gene lookup returns CDR1 SNHLY and CDR2 FYNNEI.

The chain combines TRBV5-1 with TRBJ2-2; D might be TRBD1 (5 bases). The CDR3 spans 16 residues. The V gene lost 4 bases and the J gene lost 0 bases, with 13 bases spanning the gap. Looked up from germline, CDR1 is SGHRS and CDR2 is YFSETQ. The CDR3 region has the DNA TGCGCCAGCAGCAAAACAGGTTTCCCGAACACCGGGGAGCTGTTTTTT. Amino acids: CASSKTGFPNTGELFF.

The chain is built from TRBV27 and TRBJ1-6; TRBD1 might be the D (6 bases). This CDR3 region has 14 residues. Germline V lookup: CDR1 MNHEY, CDR2 SMNVEV (reference sequence). The V and J ends lost 3 bases and 9 bases respectively, with 12 bases between them. The CDR3 region is CASSFQGKGSPLHF. The DNA of the CDR3 is TGTGCCAGCAGTTTCCAGGGGAAGGGTTCACCCCTCCACTTT.

The chain carries TRBV15 and TRBJ1-5; D is possibly TRBD1 (5 bases). CDR3 length: 15 amino acids. V lost 0 bases, J lost 4 bases, and 10 bases lay in between. Germline assignment: CDR1 LNHNV and CDR2 YYDKDF (reference sequence). This CDR3 is CATSREGTLNQPQHF. In DNA, the CDR3 is TGTGCCACCAGCAGAGAGGGGACCCTAAATCAGCCCCAGCATTTT.

The chain joins TRBV11-2 to TRBJ2-5; 11 positions match TRBD2. This CDR3 is 16 amino acids long. Trimming removed 5 bases from V and 5 bases from J; junction bases left unmatched: 10. Germline V gene lookup returns CDR1 SGHAT and CDR2 FQNNGV. The chain's CDR3 is CASSMSSSGRRETQYF. The CDR3 DNA follows: TGTGCCAGCAGCATGTCGTCTAGCGGGAGGCGGGAGACCCAGTACTTC.

The V call is TRBV7-2, the J call TRBJ2-3; D unresolved. V was trimmed by 2 bases and J by 2 bases, leaving 8 bases between them. CDR1 SGHTA and CDR2 FQGNSA come from the germline V gene. The CDR3 runs 14 residues. The CDR3 loop reads CASSLTRNTDTQYF. The CDR3 DNA follows: TGTGCCAGCAGCTTAACCAGGAACACAGATACGCAGTATTTT.

V usage is TRBV19 and J usage is TRBJ1-2; no reliable D call. Germline V gene sequence: CDR1 LNHDA, CDR2 SQIVND (reference sequence). Trimming removed 3 bases from V and 5 bases from J, with 13 bases in between. The CDR3 has 14 residues. This CDR3 reads CASSIPFSGYGYTF. CDR3 bases: TGTGCCAGTAGTATTCCGTTTTCGGGGTATGGCTACACCTTC.

This clone occurred once. The chain carries TRBV4-1 and TRBJ2-3, with TRBD2 matching over 8 bases. After removal of 4 bases from V and 3 bases from J, the junction contained 12 bases not matched to a gene. Germline values: CDR1 MGHRA, CDR2 YSYEKL. The CDR3 consists of 17 residues. In nucleotides, the CDR3 is TGCGCCAGCAGCCCGGGGGGGATGGTAGCAAGAACAGATACGCAGTATTTT. Translating it yields CASSPGGMVARTDTQYF.

This chain joins TRBV19 and TRBJ1-5; no definite D call. This CDR3 contains 14 residues. Per the germline V gene, CDR1 is LNHDA and CDR2 is SQIVND (reference sequence). V was shortened by 9 bases and J by 0 bases, with 12 bases between the two germline ends. The CDR3 spells CASRGQASNQPQHF. The CDR3 bases are TGTGCCAGCCGTGGGCAGGCTAGCAATCAGCCCCAGCATTTT.